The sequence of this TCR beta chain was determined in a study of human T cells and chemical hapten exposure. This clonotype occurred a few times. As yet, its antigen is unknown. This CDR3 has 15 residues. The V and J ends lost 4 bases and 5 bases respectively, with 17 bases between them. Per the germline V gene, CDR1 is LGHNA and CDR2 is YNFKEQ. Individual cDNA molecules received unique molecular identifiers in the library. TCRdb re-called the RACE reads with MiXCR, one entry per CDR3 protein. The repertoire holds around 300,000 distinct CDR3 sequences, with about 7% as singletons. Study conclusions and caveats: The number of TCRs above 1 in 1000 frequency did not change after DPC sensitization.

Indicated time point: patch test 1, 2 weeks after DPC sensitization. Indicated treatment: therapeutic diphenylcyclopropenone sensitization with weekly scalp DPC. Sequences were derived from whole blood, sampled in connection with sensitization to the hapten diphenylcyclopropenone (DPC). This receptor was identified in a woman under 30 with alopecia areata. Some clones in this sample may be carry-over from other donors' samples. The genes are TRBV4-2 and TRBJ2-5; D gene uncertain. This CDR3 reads CASSRERLGGETQYF. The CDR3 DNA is TGTGCCAGCAGCCGCGAAAGGCTGGGCGGCGAGACCCAGTACTTC.